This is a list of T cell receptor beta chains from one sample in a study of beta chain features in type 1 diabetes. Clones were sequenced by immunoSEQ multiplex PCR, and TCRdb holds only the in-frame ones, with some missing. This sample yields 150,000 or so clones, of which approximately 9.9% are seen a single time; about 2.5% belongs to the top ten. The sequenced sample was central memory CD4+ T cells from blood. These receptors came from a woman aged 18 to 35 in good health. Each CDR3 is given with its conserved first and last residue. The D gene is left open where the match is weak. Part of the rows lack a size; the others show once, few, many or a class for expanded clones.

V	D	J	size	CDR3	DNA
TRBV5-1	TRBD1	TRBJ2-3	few	CASSRDSSSTDTQYF	TGCGCCAGCAGCAGGGACAGTTCTAGCACAGATACGCAGTATTTT
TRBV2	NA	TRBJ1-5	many	CASRDRGNQPQHF	TGTGCCAGCAGGGACAGAGGCAATCAGCCCCAGCATTTT
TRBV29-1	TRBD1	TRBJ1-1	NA	CSVKRDRNPTEAFF	TGCAGCGTAAAACGGGACAGGAACCCGACTGAAGCTTTCTTT
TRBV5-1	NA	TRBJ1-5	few	CASSLQGNSNQPQHF	TGCGCCAGCAGCTTGCAGGGAAATAGCAATCAGCCCCAGCATTTT
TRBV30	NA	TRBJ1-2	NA	CAWSVTEGGYTF	TGTGCCTGGAGTGTCACGGAGGGTGGCTACACCTTC
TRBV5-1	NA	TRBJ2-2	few	CASGRTVNTGELFF	TGCGCCAGCGGGAGGACGGTGAACACCGGGGAGCTGTTTTTT
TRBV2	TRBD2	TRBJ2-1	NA	CASSTTSGGVEQFF	TGTGCCAGCAGCACGACTAGCGGGGGGGTTGAGCAGTTCTTC
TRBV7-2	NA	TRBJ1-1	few	CASSLGRLNTEAFF	TGTGCCAGCAGCTTAGGGAGATTGAACACTGAAGCTTTCTTT
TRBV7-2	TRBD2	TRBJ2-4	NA	CASSSAGGGGAWDIQYF	TGTGCCAGCAGCTCTGCCGGGGGCGGGGGGGCCTGGGACATTCAGTACTTC
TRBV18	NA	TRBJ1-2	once	CASSPDSGQGPDGYTF	TGTGCCAGCTCACCGGATTCGGGTCAGGGGCCTGATGGCTACACCTTC
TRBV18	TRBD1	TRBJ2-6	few	CASSQRGQGAEGANVLTF	TGTGCCAGCTCACAGAGGGGACAGGGGGCTGAAGGGGCCAACGTCCTGACTTTC
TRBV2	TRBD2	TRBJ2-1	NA	CATQPGLAGGEQFF	TGTGCCACCCAACCGGGACTAGCGGGAGGTGAGCAGTTCTTC
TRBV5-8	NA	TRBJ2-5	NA	CASSSIGRGTAQYF	TGTGCCAGCAGCTCGATTGGTAGGGGAACTGCCCAGTACTTC
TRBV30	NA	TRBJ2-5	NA	CAWSPKTTEETQYF	TGTGCCTGGAGTCCTAAAACGACAGAAGAGACCCAGTACTTC
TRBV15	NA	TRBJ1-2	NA	CATSRERGYGYTF	TGTGCCACCAGCAGAGAAAGGGGTTATGGCTACACCTTC
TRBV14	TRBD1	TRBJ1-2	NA	CASTPGQSYGYTF	TGTGCCAGCACCCCGGGACAGAGCTATGGCTACACCTTC
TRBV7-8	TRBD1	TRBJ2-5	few	CASSLRGRGETQYF	TGTGCCAGCAGCCTCAGGGGGCGTGGGGAGACCCAGTACTTC
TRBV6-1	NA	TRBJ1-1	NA	CASRLRTSMNTEAFF	TGTGCCAGCAGATTGAGAACCTCCATGAACACTGAAGCTTTCTTT
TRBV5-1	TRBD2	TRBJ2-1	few	CASGLLAGIYNEQFF	TGCGCCAGCGGATTACTAGCGGGAATCTACAATGAGCAGTTCTTC
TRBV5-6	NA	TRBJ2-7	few	CASSTGYEQYF	TGTGCCAGCAGCACGGGCTACGAGCAGTACTTC
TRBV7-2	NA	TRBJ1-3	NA	CASSPHGGTGNTIYF	TGTGCCAGCAGTCCCCACGGGGGGACTGGAAACACCATATATTTT
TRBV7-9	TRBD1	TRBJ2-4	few	CASSLPTGGPKNIQYF	TGTGCCAGCAGCTTACCGACAGGGGGACCAAAAAACATTCAGTACTTC
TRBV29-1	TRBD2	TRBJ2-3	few	CSVRGGSGGSTDTQYF	TGCAGCGTTAGAGGAGGGAGCGGGGGAAGCACAGATACGCAGTATTTT
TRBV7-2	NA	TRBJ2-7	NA	CASSFGISSYEQYF	TGTGCCAGCAGCTTCGGGATCAGCTCCTACGAGCAGTACTTC
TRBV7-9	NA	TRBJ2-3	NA	CASSLGQPADTQYF	TGTGCCAGCAGCTTAGGGCAACCCGCAGATACGCAGTATTTT
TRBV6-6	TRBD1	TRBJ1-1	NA	CAIMGQGIEDTEAFF	TGTGCCATCATGGGACAGGGCATAGAGGACACTGAAGCTTTCTTT
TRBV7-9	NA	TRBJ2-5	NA	CASSLDMPGQETQYF	TGTGCCAGCAGCTTAGATATGCCAGGCCAAGAGACCCAGTACTTC
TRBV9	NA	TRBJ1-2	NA	CASSSRGGYTF	TGTGCCAGCAGCTCCCGGGGGGGCTACACCTTC
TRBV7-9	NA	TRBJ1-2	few	CASRSGGERFGYTF	TGTGCCAGCAGATCGGGTGGGGAGCGTTTTGGCTACACCTTC
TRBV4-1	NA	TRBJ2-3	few	CASSLTRTDTQYF	TGCGCCAGCAGCCTGACTCGCACAGATACGCAGTATTTT
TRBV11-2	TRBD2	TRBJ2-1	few	CASSLDLAGDHEQFF	TGTGCCAGCAGCTTAGATCTAGCGGGAGATCATGAGCAGTTCTTC